This T cell receptor beta chain was obtained from a study of human T cells and chemical hapten exposure. On the study more broadly: Alopecia areata, totalis or universalis affected patients who were mostly female.

This clonotype was detected ten times or more. The V end lost 6 bases, the J end lost 3 bases, and 12 bases lay between the germline ends. This CDR3 comprises 14 residues. The germline gives CDR1 MNHEY, CDR2 SVGEGT. Individual cDNA molecules received unique molecular identifiers in the library. TCRdb independently ran MiXCR on the RACE reads; one entry per CDR3 protein. The sample contains some 110,000 distinct CDR3 sequences, 12% of which appear only once. The time point is: patch test 1, 2 weeks after DPC sensitization. Documented treatment: therapeutic diphenylcyclopropenone sensitization with weekly scalp DPC.

The material was whole blood, obtained in connection with sensitization to the hapten diphenylcyclopropenone (DPC). This chain joins TRBV6-2 or TRBV6-3 and TRBJ1-5, with D unclear. The receptor was isolated from a woman aged 50 to 60 with alopecia areata. Some clones in this sample may be carry-over from other donors' samples. This CDR3 reads CASSHGRNNQPQHF. As DNA, the CDR3 is TGTGCCAGCAGCCATGGACGGAACAATCAGCCCCAGCATTTT.